Listed here are 17 T cell receptor beta chains from one sample, sequenced in a study of T cell responses to AZD1222 COVID-19 vaccine. TCRdb's copy holds only in-frame clones and misses some; the assay was immunoSEQ multiplex PCR. The table lists roughly 180,000 clones, roughly 92% of them singletons. Sample: peripheral blood, taken on day 0 of AZD1222 vaccination. Source of these receptors: an adult in good health.

The chain is built from TRBV7-2 and TRBJ1-5, with D perhaps matching TRBD1 (5 bases). The V and J ends lost 2 bases and 6 bases respectively, with 8 bases between them. Germline V gene lookup returns CDR1 SGHTA and CDR2 FQGNSA. The CDR3 has 13 amino acids. The CDR3 region has the DNA TGTGCCAGCAGCTTATTAGGGACTCAGCCCCAGCATTTT. It translates to CASSLLGTQPQHF.

This rearrangement joins TRBV4-1 to TRBJ1-4, with D perhaps TRBD1 (5 bases). This CDR3 has 15 amino acids. Germline assignment: CDR1 MGHRA and CDR2 YSYEKL. The V end was cut by 3 bases, the J end by 5 bases, with 13 bases between. This CDR3 is CASSHRAGQNEKLFF. CDR3 sequence (DNA): TGCGCCAGCAGCCACAGGGCTGGCCAGAATGAAAAACTGTTTTTT.

This rearrangement joins TRBV6-4 to TRBJ1-4; the D is unclear. CDR3 length: 12 residues. V was cut by 7 bases and J by 8 bases, with 11 bases left in between. Germline V CDR1 and CDR2: MRHNA, SNTAGT. The DNA for the CDR3 is TGTGCCAGCACTCGGGCGGGCGAAAAACTGTTTTTT. Translating it yields CASTRAGEKLFF.

Of note for this clone: This sample also contains other DNA sequences that code for the same CDR3. The genes are TRBV25-1 and TRBJ2-3; perhaps TRBD1 as D (6 bases). This CDR3 is built from 14 residues. V was shortened by 2 bases and J by 1 base, with 7 bases between the two germline ends. Germline V gene lookup returns CDR1 MGHDK and CDR2 SYGVNS. The CDR3 DNA sequence: TGTGCCAGCAGTGAAGCAGGGGGCACAGATACGCAGTATTTT. Encoded protein: CASSEAGGTDTQYF.

The chain links TRBV10-3 to TRBJ1-5, with 8 positions matching TRBD1. From germline, CDR1 is ENHRY and CDR2 SYGVKD. Trimming took 5 bases from V and 9 from J; bases not matched to a gene: 12. The CDR3 has 15 residues. This CDR3 reads CAISSEQGGVRPQHF. CDR3 nucleotides: TGTGCCATCAGTAGTGAACAGGGGGGAGTTAGGCCCCAGCATTTT.

The genes are TRBV2 and TRBJ2-5, with TRBD1 matching over 8 bases. Germline V gives CDR1 SNHLY, CDR2 FYNNEI. The CDR3 has 14 residues. The trim removed 6 bases at V and 5 bases at J, leaving 8 bases unmatched. The CDR3 loop reads CASRGRTGQETQYF. The CDR3 DNA sequence: TGTGCCAGCAGGGGACGGACAGGGCAGGAGACCCAGTACTTC.

The rearrangement uses TRBV3-1 (or the pseudogene TRBV3-2) and TRBJ2-7; unclear D gene. From germline, CDR1 is LGHDT and CDR2 YNNKEL (reference sequence). V was trimmed by 0 bases and J by 2 bases, leaving 8 bases between them. The CDR3 runs to 14 residues. The chain's CDR3 is CASSQDGITYEQYF. DNA of the CDR3: TGTGCCAGCAGCCAAGATGGCATTACCTACGAGCAGTACTTC.

The chain joins TRBV4-1 to TRBJ2-7; D possibly uses TRBD1 or TRBD2 (5 bases each). Germline CDR1 MGHRA, CDR2 YSYEKL. The CDR3 covers 16 residues. V lost 0 bases, J lost 1 base, and 13 bases lay in between. The CDR3 nucleotides are TGCGCCAGCAGCCAAGACCCAGGGAGTCCTTCCTACGAGCAGTACTTC. Amino acid sequence: CASSQDPGSPSYEQYF.

The chain recombines TRBV3-1 (or the pseudogene TRBV3-2) with TRBJ2-1; 7 bases fit TRBD2. The V segment lost 5 bases and the J segment 1 base; nucleotides outside the gene matches: 8. Germline CDR1 is LGHDT and CDR2 is YNNKEL (reference sequence). This CDR3 contains 16 residues. The CDR3 region is CASSEAGTMSYNEQFF. The CDR3 bases are TGTGCCAGCAGCGAAGCCGGGACTATGTCCTACAATGAGCAGTTCTTC.

The chain links TRBV19 to TRBJ2-1; 7 positions match TRBD2. The CDR3 loop spans 12 amino acids. Trimming took 10 bases from V and 10 from J; bases not matched to a gene: 10. CDR1 is LNHDA, CDR2 SQIVND, per germline (reference sequence). DNA for the CDR3: TGTGCCACCCTTGGGCGGGAGTTGGAGCAGTTCTTC. Amino acid sequence: CATLGRELEQFF.

V and J are TRBV6-5 and TRBJ1-6; possible D gene TRBD1, 6 bases. This CDR3 is built from 14 residues. Germline CDR1 MNHEY, CDR2 SVGAGI. V lost 2 bases and J 9 bases, leaving 11 bases between the germline ends. CDR3 loop: CASSYGGRGSPLHF. Written as DNA, the CDR3 is TGTGCCAGCAGTTACGGGGGGCGAGGTTCACCCCTCCACTTT.

This rearrangement joins TRBV9 to TRBJ2-2; D is uncertain. Germline loops: CDR1 SGDLS, CDR2 YYNGEE. Trimming left V 0 bases short and J 8 bases short, with 14 bases between. This CDR3 comprises 15 residues. The CDR3 loop reads CASSVDGQRSGELFF. Here the CDR3 DNA reads TGTGCCAGCAGCGTAGATGGGCAGAGGTCTGGGGAGCTGTTTTTT.

This chain links TRBV18 with TRBJ1-4, with D unresolved. The germline V gene encodes CDR1 KGHSH and CDR2 LQKENI. The CDR3 sequence is 16 residues long. The germline V and J ends were trimmed by 3 bases and 2 bases, with 13 bases remaining between them. The CDR3 spells CASSPSPGQTNEKLFF. The CDR3, as DNA: TGTGCCAGCTCACCGTCCCCGGGTCAGACTAATGAAAAACTGTTTTTT.

This chain connects TRBV5-1 to TRBJ2-5; D assignment may be TRBD1 or TRBD2 (5 bases each). With 4 bases removed from V and 1 base from J, the gap between germline ends came to 17 bases. The CDR3 is made up of 16 amino acids. Per germline, CDR1 SGHRS and CDR2 YFSETQ. CDR3 protein: CASSLRGAEFQETQYF. The CDR3 bases are TGCGCCAGCAGCCTAAGGGGAGCGGAGTTCCAAGAGACCCAGTACTTC.

The chain links TRBV25-1 to TRBJ1-4; D gene uncertain. The germline V gene encodes CDR1 MGHDK and CDR2 SYGVNS. This CDR3 is built from 16 residues. The V end was cut by 5 bases, the J end by 4 bases, with 17 bases between. CDR3 residues: CASSPGSSLNNEKLFF. The CDR3 bases are TGTGCCAGCAGTCCCGGAAGCAGCCTTAATAATGAAAAACTGTTTTTT.

The V gene is TRBV15, the J gene TRBJ2-7, with unresolved D. The ends were cut back, 1 base at V and 3 bases at J, with 7 bases in the middle. The CDR3 extends over 13 amino acids. Germline-derived CDR1 and CDR2 are LNHNV and YYDKDF (reference sequence). The CDR3 DNA sequence: TGTGCCACCAGCAGAGTCCAGGACTACGAGCAGTACTTC. It codes for CATSRVQDYEQYF.

The chain uses TRBV23-1 and TRBJ2-7; the D gene is possibly TRBD1 (5 bases). TRBV23-1 is an open reading frame whose function is uncertain. This CDR3 has 15 amino acids. Trimming removed 1 base at V and 2 bases at J, with 12 bases between. CDR3 amino acids: CASSQFPTDTYEQYF. CDR3 DNA sequence: TGCGCCAGCAGTCAATTTCCGACAGATACCTACGAGCAGTACTTC.